The 7 T cell receptor beta chains below were found in one sample sequenced in a study of T-cell memory formation after mild COVID-19 (dated by TCRdb to the early 2020s). The library relied on 5' RACE. Sequencer: Illumina NovaSeq 6000. The public reads were quality trimmed at Q25 with fastp and then assembled into clones with MiXCR by TCRdb, keeping productive beta chains. Identical CDR3 protein sequences are pooled into one entry, listed with their most common genes and DNA. This sample is represented by nearly 200,000 distinct CDR3 sequences; about 16% of them were singletons. The top ten constitute roughly 2.3% of the sample. The sequenced sample was PBMCs or a T cell subset sorted from them (not recorded which). The source is an adult woman who had mild COVID-19 (a few samples of this study predate the infection). The sample titles of this study are shuffled in the database, so cell type and time point are left out; the donor was told from shared clones.

The chain links TRBV12-3 or TRBV12-4 to TRBJ1-1; 8 nucleotides agree with TRBD1. CDR3 length: 16 amino acids. V gave up 5 bases and J gave up 5 bases; unmatched junction bases: 13. The CDR3 nucleotides read TGTGCCAGCAGTATGGCAGGGGGCGGCGTCGGGACTGAAGCTTTCTTT. This codes for CASSMAGGGVGTEAFF.

The V and J genes are TRBV19 and TRBJ2-2, with 9 positions matching TRBD2. V trimming: 7 bases; J trimming: 1 base; junction bases outside the gene matches: 1. The CDR3 contains 14 residues. Germline V gene lookup returns CDR1 LNHDA and CDR2 SQIVND (reference sequence). CDR3 in amino acids: CASKREVNTGELFF. The CDR3 DNA is TGTGCCAGTAAGCGGGAGGTGAACACCGGGGAGCTGTTTTTT.

The chain combines TRBV11-1 with TRBJ1-1; D gene unclear. V shed 3 bases and J shed 2 bases, with 7 bases lying between them. The CDR3 totals 13 residues. Germline CDR1 and CDR2: SGHAT and FQDESV (reference sequence). CDR3 nucleotides: TGTGCCAGCAGCTTTGGGAGCAACACTGAAGCTTTCTTT. Translated, it gives CASSFGSNTEAFF.

This clonotype was detected only a few times. V usage is TRBV5-1 and J usage is TRBJ2-4, with TRBD2 matching 7 bases. The CDR3 extends over 16 amino acids. Germline-derived CDR1 and CDR2 are SGHRS and YFSETQ. Unmatched junction bases numbered 3, after V lost 0 bases and J lost 0 bases. Written as DNA, the CDR3 is TGCGCCAGCAGCTTGGGGGACTATCTAGCCAAAAACATTCAGTACTTC. This codes for CASSLGDYLAKNIQYF.

The rearrangement links TRBV7-2 to TRBJ1-1, with 7 bases aligning to TRBD1. The CDR3 runs 17 residues. V lost 0 bases to trimming and J lost 0 bases; unmatched junction nucleotides: 7. Germline CDR1 and CDR2: SGHTA and FQGNSA. CDR3 residues: CASSLARARGMNTEAFF. The DNA for the CDR3 is TGTGCCAGCAGCTTAGCACGGGCCAGGGGGATGAACACTGAAGCTTTCTTT.

There are a few counts of this clonotype. This chain joins TRBV6-6 and TRBJ2-5; 11 positions match TRBD2. The germline V gene encodes CDR1 MNHNY and CDR2 SVGAGI (reference sequence). This CDR3 region has 17 residues. The junction had 6 bases not matched to a gene; V was cut back by 2 bases and J by 1 base. The DNA for the CDR3 is TGTGCCAGCAGTTACGGATATAGCGGGAGGGGCCAAGAGACCCAGTACTTC. Protein sequence: CASSYGYSGRGQETQYF.

The V call is TRBV29-1, the J call TRBJ2-1, with 8 bases lining up with TRBD2. Germline V gives CDR1 SQVTM, CDR2 ANQGSEA. This CDR3 has 13 residues. The V gene end was trimmed by 4 bases and the J gene end by 4 bases; junction bases not matched to a gene: 3. In DNA, the CDR3 is TGCAGCGTTGCGGGGGGGGCTTACAATGAGCAGTTCTTC. It encodes CSVAGGAYNEQFF.